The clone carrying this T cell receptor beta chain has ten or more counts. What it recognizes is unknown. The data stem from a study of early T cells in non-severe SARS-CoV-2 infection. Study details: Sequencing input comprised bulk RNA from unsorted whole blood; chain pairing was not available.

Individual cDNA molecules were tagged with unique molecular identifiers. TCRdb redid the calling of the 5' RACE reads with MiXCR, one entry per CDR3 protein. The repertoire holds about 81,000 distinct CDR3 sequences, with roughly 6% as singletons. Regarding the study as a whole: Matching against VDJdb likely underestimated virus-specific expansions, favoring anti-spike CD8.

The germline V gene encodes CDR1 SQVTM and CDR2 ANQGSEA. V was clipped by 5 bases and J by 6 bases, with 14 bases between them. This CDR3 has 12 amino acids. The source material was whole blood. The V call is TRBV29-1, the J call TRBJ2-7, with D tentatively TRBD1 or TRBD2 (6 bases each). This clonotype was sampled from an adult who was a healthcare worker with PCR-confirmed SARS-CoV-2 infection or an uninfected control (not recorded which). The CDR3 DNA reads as TGCAGCGTTCGGAGGGGGAGTGCCGAGCAGTACTTC. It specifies CSVRRGSAEQYF.